The subject of this entry is one T cell receptor (beta chain). The data belong to a study of T cell changes during pregnancy in multiple sclerosis. From germline, CDR1 is SGHAT and CDR2 FQNNGV. The CDR3 consists of 15 residues. V gave up 2 bases and J gave up 1 base, with 12 bases separating them. Method: immunoSEQ multiplex PCR; TCRdb's copy keeps in-frame clones and lacks some. Here the sample spans about 32,000 clones, 85% to 90% being singletons. The V gene is TRBV11-2, the J gene TRBJ2-7; no firm D call. The source is a female donor with multiple sclerosis, enrolled in a pregnancy study. The sequencing used CD8+ T cells from peripheral blood mononuclear cells, collected in the second trimester of pregnancy. CDR3 in amino acids: CASSLSLVASYEQYF. As DNA, the CDR3 is TGTGCCAGCAGCTTATCACTGGTTGCATCCTACGAGCAGTACTTC.